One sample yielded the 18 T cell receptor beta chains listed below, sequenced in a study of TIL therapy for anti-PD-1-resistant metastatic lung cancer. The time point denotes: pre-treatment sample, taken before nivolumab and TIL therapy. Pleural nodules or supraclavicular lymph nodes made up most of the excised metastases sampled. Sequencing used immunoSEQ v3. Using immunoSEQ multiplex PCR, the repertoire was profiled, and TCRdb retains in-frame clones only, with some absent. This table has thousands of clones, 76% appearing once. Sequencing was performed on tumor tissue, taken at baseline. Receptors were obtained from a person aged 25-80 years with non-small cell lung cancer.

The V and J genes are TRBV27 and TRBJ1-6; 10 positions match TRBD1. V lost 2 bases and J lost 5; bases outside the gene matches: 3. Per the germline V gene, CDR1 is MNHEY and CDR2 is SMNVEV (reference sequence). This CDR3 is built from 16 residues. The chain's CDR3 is CASSLKGQGNNSPLHF. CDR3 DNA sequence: TGTGCCAGCAGTTTAAAGGGACAGGGGAATAATTCACCCCTCCACTTT.

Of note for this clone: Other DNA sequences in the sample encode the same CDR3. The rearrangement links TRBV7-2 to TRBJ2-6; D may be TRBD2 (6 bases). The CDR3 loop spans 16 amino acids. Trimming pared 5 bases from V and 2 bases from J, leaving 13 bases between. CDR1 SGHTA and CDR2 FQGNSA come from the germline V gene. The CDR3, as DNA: TGTGCCAGCAGCCTCGGTCCGGGGGCTGGGGCCAACGTCCTGACTTTC. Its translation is CASSLGPGAGANVLTF.

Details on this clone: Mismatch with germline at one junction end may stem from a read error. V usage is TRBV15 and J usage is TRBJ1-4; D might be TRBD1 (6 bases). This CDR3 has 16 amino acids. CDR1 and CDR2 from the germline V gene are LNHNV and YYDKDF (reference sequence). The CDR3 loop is CATTRFQGRTNEKLFF. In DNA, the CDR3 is TGTGCCACCACCAGATTCCAGGGGAGGACTAATGAAAAACTGTTTTTT.

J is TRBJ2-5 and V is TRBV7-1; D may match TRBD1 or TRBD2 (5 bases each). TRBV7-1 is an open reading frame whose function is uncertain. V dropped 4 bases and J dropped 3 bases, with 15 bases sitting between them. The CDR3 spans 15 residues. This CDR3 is CASSLVLGTEETQYF. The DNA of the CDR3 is TGTGCCAGCAGCTTAGTTCTGGGGACGGAAGAGACCCAGTACTTC.

CDR3 region: CASSYGGGGAGREQYF. CDR3 coding DNA: TGCGCCAGCAGCTATGGAGGCGGAGGCGCTGGGCGGGAGCAGTACTTC. This rearrangement joins TRBV5-1 to TRBJ2-7; maybe TRBD2 (5 bases). Trimming shortened V by 3 bases and J by 7 bases, and 23 bases separated the two germline ends. Germline CDR1 SGHRS, CDR2 YFSETQ. The CDR3 sequence is 16 residues long.

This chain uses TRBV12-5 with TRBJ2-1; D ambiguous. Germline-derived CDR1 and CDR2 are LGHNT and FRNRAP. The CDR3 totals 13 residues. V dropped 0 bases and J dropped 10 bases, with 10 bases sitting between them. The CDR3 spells CASGLVMAREQFF. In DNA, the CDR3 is TGTGCTAGTGGTTTGGTAATGGCGCGGGAGCAGTTCTTC.

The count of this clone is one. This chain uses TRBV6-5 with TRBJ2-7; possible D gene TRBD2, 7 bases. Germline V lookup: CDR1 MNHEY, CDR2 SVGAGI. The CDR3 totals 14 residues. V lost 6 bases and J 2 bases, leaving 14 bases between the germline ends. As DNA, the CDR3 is TGTGCCAGCAGGAGGGAGGGGGGACCCTACGAGCAGTACTTC. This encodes CASRREGGPYEQYF.

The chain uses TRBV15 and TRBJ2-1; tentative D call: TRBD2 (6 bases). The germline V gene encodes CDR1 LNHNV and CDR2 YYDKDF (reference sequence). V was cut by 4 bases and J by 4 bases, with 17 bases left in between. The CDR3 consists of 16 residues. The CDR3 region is CATSNWGKLAYNEQFF. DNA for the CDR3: TGTGCCACCAGCAATTGGGGGAAACTAGCTTACAATGAGCAGTTCTTC.

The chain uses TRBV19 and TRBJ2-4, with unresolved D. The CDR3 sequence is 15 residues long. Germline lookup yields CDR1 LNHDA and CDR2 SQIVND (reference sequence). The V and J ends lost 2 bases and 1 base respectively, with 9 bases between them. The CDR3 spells CASSIQEAAKNIQYF. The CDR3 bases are TGTGCCAGTAGTATACAGGAAGCGGCCAAAAACATTCAGTACTTC.

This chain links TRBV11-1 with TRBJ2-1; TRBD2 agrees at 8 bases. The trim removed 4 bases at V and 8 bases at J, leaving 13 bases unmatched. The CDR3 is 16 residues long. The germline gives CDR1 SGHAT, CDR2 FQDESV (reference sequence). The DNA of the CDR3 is TGTGCCAGCAGCTCTTGGGGGACTAGGGGATCCGATGAGCAGTTCTTC. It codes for CASSSWGTRGSDEQFF. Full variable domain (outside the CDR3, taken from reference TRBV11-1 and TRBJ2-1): EAEVAQSPRYKITEKSQAVAFWCDPISGHATLYWYRQILGQGPELLVQFQDESVVDDSQLPKDRFSAERLKGVDSTLKIQPAELGDSAMYLCASSSWGTRGSDEQFFGPGTRLTVL.

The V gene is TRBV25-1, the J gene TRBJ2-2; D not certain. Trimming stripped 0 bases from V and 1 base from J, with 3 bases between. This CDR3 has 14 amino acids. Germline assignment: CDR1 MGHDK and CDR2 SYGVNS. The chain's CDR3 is CASSEYWNTGELFF. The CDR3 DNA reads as TGTGCCAGCAGTGAATACTGGAACACCGGGGAGCTGTTTTTT.

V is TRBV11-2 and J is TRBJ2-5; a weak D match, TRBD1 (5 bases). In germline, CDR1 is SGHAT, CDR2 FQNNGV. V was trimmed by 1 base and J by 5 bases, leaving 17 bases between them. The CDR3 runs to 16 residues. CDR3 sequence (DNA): TGTGCCAGCAGCTTAGGGGGCACAGTGCGTCGGGAGACCCAGTACTTC. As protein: CASSLGGTVRRETQYF.

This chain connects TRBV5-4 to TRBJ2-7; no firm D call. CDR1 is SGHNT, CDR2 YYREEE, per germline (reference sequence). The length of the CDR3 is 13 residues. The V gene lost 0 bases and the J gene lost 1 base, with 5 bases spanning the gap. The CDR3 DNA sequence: TGTGCCAGCAGCTTGGATCAATCCTACGAGCAGTACTTC. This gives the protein CASSLDQSYEQYF.

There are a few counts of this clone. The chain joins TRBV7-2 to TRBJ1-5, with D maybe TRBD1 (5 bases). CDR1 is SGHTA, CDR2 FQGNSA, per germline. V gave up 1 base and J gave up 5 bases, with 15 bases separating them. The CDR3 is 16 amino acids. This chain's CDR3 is CASSLVWGGGDQPQHF. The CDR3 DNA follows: TGTGCCAGCAGCTTAGTATGGGGTGGAGGGGATCAGCCCCAGCATTTT.

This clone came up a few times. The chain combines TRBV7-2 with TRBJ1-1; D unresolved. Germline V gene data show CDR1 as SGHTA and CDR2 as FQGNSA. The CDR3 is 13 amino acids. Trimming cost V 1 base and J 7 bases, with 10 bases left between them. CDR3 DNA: TGTGCCAGCAGCTTAGACGTCGCCATTGAAGCTTTCTTT. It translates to CASSLDVAIEAFF.

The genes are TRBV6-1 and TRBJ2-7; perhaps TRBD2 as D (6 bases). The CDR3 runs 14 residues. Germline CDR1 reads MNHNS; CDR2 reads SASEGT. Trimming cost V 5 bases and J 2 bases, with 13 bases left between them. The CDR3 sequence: CASSPYGEAYEQYF. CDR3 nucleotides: TGTGCCAGCAGTCCCTATGGGGAGGCCTACGAGCAGTACTTC.

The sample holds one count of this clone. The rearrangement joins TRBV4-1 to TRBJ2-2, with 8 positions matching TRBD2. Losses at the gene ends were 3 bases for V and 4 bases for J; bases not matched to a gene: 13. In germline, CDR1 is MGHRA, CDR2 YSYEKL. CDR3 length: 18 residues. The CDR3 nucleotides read TGCGCCAGCAGCCAGGCAAATCCGGGACTAGAGGCCACCGGGGAGCTGTTTTTT. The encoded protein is CASSQANPGLEATGELFF.

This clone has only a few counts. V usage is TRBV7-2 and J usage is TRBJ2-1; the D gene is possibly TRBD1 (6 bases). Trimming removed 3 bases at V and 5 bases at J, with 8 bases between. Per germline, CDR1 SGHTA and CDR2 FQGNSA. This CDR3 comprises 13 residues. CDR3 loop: CASSFNRDNEQFF. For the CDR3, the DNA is TGTGCCAGCAGCTTCAACAGGGACAATGAGCAGTTCTTC.